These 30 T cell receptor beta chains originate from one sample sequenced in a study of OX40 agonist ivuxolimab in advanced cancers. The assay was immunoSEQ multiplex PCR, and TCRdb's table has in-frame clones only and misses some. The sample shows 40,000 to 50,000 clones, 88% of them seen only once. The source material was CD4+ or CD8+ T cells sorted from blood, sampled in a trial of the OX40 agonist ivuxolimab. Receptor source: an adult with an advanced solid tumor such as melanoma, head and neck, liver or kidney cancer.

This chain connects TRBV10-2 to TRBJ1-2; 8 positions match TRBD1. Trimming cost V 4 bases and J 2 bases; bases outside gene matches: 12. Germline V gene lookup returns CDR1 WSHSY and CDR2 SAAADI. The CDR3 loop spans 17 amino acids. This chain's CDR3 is CASSVPQTGAINYGYTF. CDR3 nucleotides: TGCGCCAGCAGTGTTCCCCAGACAGGGGCAATCAACTATGGCTACACCTTC.

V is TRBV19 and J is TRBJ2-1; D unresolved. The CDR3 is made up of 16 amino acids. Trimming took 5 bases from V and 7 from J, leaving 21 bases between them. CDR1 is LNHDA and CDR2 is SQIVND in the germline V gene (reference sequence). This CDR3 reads CASSHKSLPNGNEQFF. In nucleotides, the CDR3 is TGTGCCAGTAGTCACAAGTCCCTCCCTAATGGGAATGAGCAGTTCTTC.

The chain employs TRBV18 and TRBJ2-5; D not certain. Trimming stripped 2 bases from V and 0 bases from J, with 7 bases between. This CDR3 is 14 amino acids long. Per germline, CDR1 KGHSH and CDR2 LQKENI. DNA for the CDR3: TGTGCCAGCTCACCAATAACAGACCAAGAGACCCAGTACTTC. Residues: CASSPITDQETQYF.

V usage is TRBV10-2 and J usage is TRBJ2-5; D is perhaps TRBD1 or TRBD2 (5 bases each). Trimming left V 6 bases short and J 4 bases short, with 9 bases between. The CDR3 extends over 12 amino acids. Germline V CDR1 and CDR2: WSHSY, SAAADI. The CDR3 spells CASSQGVETQYF. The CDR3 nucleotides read TGCGCCAGCAGCCAGGGAGTAGAGACCCAGTACTTC.

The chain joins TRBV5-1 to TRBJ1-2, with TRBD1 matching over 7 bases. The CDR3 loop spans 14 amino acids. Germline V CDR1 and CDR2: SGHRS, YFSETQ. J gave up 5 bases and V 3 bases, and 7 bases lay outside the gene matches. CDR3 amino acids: CASSWGDSGYGYTF. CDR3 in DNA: TGCGCCAGCAGCTGGGGGGACAGCGGGTATGGCTACACCTTC.

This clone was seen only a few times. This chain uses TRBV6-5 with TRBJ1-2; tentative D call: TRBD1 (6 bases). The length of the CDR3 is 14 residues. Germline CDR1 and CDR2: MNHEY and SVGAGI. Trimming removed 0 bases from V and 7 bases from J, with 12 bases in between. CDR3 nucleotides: TGTGCCAGCAGTTACTCGGGACATACCCCTGGCTACACCTTC. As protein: CASSYSGHTPGYTF.

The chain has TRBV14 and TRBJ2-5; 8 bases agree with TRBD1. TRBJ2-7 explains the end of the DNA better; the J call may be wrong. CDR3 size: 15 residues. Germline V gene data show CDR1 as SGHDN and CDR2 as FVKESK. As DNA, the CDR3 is TGTGCCAGCAGCCTCACGGACAGGGTAGCTTACGAGCAGTACTTC. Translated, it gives CASSLTDRVAYEQYF.

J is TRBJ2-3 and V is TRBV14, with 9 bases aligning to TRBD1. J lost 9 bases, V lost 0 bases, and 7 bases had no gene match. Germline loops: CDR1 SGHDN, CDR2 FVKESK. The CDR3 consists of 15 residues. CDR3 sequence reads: CASSQDSWGTGTQYF. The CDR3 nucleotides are TGTGCCAGCAGCCAAGATTCCTGGGGGACAGGGACGCAGTATTTT.

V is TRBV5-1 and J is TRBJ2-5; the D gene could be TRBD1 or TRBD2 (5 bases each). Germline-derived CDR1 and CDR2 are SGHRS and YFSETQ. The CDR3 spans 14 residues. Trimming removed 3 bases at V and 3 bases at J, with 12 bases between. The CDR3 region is CASSYGTVKETQYF. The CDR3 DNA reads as TGCGCCAGCAGCTACGGGACGGTCAAAGAGACCCAGTACTTC. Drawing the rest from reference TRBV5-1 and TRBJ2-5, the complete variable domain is KAGVTQTPRYLIKTRGQQVTLSCSPISGHRSVSWYQQTPGQGLQFLFEYFSETQRNKGNFPGRFSGRQFSNSRSEMNVSTLELGDSALYLCASSYGTVKETQYFGPGTRLLVL.

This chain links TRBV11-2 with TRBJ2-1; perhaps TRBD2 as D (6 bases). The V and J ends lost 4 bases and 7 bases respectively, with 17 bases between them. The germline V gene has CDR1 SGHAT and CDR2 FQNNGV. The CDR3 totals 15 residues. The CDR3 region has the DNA TGTGCCAGCAGCTCGTGGGAGGCGGGGATGAATGAGCAGTTCTTC. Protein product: CASSSWEAGMNEQFF.

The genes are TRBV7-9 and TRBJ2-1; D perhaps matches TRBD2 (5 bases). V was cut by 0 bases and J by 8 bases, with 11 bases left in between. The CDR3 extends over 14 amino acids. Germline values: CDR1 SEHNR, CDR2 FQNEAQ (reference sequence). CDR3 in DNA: TGTGCCAGCAGCTTAGCGGGGAGCCTTGATGAGCAGTTCTTC. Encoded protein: CASSLAGSLDEQFF.

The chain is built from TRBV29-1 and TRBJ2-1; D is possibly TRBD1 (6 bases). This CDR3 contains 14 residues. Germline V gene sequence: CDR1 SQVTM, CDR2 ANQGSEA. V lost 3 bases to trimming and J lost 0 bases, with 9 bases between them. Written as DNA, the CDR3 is TGCAGCGTTGACGGACAGCACTCCTACAATGAGCAGTTCTTC. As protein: CSVDGQHSYNEQFF.

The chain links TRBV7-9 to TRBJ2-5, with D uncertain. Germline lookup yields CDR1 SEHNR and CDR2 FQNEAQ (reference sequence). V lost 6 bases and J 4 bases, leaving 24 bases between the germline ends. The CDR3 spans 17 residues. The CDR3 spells CASSLSGGPPRRETQYF. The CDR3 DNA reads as TGTGCCAGCAGTCTCTCCGGCGGCCCCCCTCGCCGAGAGACCCAGTACTTC.

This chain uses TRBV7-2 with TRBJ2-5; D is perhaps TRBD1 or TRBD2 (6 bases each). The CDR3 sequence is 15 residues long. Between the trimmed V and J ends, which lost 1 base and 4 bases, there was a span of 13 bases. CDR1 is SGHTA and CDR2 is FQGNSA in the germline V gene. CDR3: CASSLVGGLPETQYF. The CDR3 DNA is TGTGCCAGCAGCTTAGTTGGGGGGCTCCCAGAGACCCAGTACTTC. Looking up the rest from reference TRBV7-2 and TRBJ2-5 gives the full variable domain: GAGVSQSPSNKVTEKGKDVELRCDPISGHTALYWYRQSLGQGLEFLIYFQGNSAPDKSGLPSDRFSAERTGGSVSTLTIQRTQQEDSAVYLCASSLVGGLPETQYFGPGTRLLVL.

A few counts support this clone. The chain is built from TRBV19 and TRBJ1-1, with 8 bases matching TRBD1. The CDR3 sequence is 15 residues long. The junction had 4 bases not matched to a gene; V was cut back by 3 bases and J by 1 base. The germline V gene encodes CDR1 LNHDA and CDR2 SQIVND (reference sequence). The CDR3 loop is CASSIWDRRNTEAFF. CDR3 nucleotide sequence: TGTGCCAGTAGTATTTGGGACAGGAGGAACACTGAAGCTTTCTTT.

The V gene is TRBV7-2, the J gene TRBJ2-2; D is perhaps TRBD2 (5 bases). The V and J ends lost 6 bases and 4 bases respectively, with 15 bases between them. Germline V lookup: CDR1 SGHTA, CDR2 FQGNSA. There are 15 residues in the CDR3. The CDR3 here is CASRFRDLSTGELFF. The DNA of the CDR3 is TGTGCCAGCAGATTCCGGGATCTGTCCACCGGGGAGCTGTTTTTT.

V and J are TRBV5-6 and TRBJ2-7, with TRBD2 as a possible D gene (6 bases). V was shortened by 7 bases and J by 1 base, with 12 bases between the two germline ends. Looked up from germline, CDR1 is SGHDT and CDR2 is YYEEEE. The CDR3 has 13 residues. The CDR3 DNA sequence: TGTGCCAGCCAGCGGGTAGGGTCCTACGAGCAGTACTTC. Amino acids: CASQRVGSYEQYF.

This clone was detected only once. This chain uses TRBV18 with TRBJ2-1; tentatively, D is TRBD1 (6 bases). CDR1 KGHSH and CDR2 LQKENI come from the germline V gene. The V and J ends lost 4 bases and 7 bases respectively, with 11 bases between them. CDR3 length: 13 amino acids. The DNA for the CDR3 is TGTGCCAGCTCACGTGGGACAACAAATGAGCAGTTCTTC. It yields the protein CASSRGTTNEQFF.

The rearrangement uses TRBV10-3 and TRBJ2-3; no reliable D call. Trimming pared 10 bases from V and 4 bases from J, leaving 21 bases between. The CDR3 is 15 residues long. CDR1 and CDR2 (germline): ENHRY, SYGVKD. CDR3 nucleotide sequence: TGTGCCACCAGGTCGGTTGAGAAGGTCTCAGATACGCAGTATTTT. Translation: CATRSVEKVSDTQYF.

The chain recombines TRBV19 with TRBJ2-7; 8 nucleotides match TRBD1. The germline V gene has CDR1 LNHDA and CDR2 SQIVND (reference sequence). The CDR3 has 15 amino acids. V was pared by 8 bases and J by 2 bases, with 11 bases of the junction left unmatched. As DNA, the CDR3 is TGTGCCAGTTCCTCGGGACAGGTCTTTACCTACGAGCAGTACTTC. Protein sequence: CASSSGQVFTYEQYF.

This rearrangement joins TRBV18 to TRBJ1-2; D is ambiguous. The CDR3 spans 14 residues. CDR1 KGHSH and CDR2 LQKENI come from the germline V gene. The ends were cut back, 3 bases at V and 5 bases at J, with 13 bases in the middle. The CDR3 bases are TGTGCCAGCTCACCTTCCGAGACCTCTTATGGCTACACCTTC. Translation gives CASSPSETSYGYTF. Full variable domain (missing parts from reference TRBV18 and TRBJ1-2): NAGVMQNPRHLVRRRGQEARLRCSPMKGHSHVYWYRQLPEEGLKFMVYLQKENIIDESGMPKERFSAEFPKEGPSILRIQQVVRGDSAAYFCASSPSETSYGYTFGSGTRLTVV.

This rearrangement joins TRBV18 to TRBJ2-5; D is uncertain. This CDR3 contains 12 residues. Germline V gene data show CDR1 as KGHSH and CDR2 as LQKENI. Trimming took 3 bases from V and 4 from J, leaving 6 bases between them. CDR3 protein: CASSPVPETQYF. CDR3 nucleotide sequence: TGTGCCAGCTCACCCGTACCAGAGACCCAGTACTTC.

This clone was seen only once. CDR3: CASSAGTANTGELFF. CDR3 coding DNA: TGTGCCAGCAGTGCCGGGACGGCGAACACCGGGGAGCTGTTTTTT. The chain uses TRBV28 and TRBJ2-2, with D tentatively TRBD1 or TRBD2 (5 bases each). Germline-derived CDR1 and CDR2 are MDHEN and SYDVKM. The CDR3 length is 15 residues. The ends were cut back, 5 bases at V and 0 bases at J, with 10 bases in the middle.

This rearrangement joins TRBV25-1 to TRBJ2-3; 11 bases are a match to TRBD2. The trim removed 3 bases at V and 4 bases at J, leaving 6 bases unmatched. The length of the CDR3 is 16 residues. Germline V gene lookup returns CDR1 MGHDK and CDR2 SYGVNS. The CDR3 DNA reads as TGTGCCAGCAGTGACAACGTAGCGGGAGGGTCAGATACGCAGTATTTT. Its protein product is CASSDNVAGGSDTQYF.

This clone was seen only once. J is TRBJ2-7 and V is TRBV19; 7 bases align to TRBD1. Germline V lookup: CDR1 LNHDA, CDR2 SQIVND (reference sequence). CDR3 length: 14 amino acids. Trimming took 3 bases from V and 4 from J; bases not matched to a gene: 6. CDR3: CASSMTGPSYEQYF. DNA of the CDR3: TGTGCCAGTAGTATGACAGGGCCCTCGTACGAGCAGTACTTC.

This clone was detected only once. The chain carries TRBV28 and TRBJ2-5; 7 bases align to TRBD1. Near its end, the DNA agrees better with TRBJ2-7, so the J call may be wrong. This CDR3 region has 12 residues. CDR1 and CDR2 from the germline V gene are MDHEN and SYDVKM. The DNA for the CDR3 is TGTGCCAGCAATAGACAGGGCTACGAGCAGTACTTC. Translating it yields CASNRQGYEQYF.

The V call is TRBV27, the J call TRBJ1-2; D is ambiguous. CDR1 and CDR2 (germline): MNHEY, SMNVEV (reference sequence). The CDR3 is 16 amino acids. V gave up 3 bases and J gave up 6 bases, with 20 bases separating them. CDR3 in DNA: TGTGCCAGCAGTTTTTCGGGTATCCTCCCTTTTGATGGCTACACCTTC. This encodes CASSFSGILPFDGYTF.

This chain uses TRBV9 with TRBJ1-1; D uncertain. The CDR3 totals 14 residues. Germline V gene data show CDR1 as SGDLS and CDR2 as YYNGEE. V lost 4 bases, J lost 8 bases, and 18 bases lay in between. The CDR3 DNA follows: TGTGCCAGCAGCCCAGTGGCGGGGAGGTCAGAAGCTTTCTTT. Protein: CASSPVAGRSEAFF.

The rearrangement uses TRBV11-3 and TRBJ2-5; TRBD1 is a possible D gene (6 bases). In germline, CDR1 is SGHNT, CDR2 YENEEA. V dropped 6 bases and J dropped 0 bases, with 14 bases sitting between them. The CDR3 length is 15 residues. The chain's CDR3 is CASSRNQGYQETQYF. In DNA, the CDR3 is TGTGCCAGCAGTCGAAACCAGGGGTACCAAGAGACCCAGTACTTC.

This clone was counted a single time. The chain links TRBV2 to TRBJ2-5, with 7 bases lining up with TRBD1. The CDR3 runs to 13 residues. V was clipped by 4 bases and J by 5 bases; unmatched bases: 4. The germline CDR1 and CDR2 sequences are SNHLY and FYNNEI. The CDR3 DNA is TGTGCCAGCAGTGCCGACAGGGTCGAGACCCAGTACTTC. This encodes CASSADRVETQYF. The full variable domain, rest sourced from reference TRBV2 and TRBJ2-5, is EPEVTQTPSHQVTQMGQEVILRCVPISNHLYFYWYRQILGQKVEFLVSFYNNEISEKSEIFDDQFSVERPDGSNFTLKIRSTKLEDSAMYFCASSADRVETQYFGPGTRLLVL.